Listed below are T cell receptor beta chains from one sample, sequenced in a study of post-analysis software for immune sequencing data. TCRdb redid the calling of the PCR reads with MiXCR, one entry per CDR3 protein. The table lists 650,000 to 900,000 distinct CDR3 sequences, roughly 50% of them singletons, with roughly 4.5% in the top ten. Sequenced input: blood. These receptors were collected from a girl between 5 and 17 years old with multiple sclerosis. Both conserved end residues are part of each CDR3. The order of the fields is J gene, D gene, clone size, V gene, CDR3 DNA, CDR3 protein. A D gene is named only where the DNA matches it firmly. Rows give clone size only sometimes, using once, few, many, or a class for an expanded clone.

TRBJ1-6,TRBD1,few,TRBV7-2,TGTGCCAGCAGCTTAGCCCAGGGGGGACGTAATTCACCCCTCCACTTT,CASSLAQGGRNSPLHF
TRBJ2-1,.,.,TRBV19,TGTGCCAGTAGTATATCGTGGAACAATGAGCAGTTCTTC,CASSISWNNEQFF
TRBJ2-1,.,few,TRBV3-1,TGTGCCAGCAGCCAAGACAGACCGAATGAGCAGTTCTTC,CASSQDRPNEQFF
TRBJ2-7,.,few,TRBV9,TGTGCCAGCAGCGTAGAGGGCAGGGCTATTGACGAGCAGTACTTC,CASSVEGRAIDEQYF
TRBJ2-1,.,.,TRBV5-1,TGCGCCAGCAGCTCCGATGGACTTGGGGAGCAGTTCTTC,CASSSDGLGEQFF
TRBJ2-7,TRBD2,once,TRBV9,TGTGCCAGCAGCGGGACACTAGCGGGGACGCAAGATGGAGAGCAGTACTTC,CASSGTLAGTQDGEQYF
TRBJ2-5,.,.,TRBV11-1,TGTGCCAGCAGCTTAGTACGACAGGACTACCAAGAGACCCAGTACTTC,CASSLVRQDYQETQYF
TRBJ1-2,.,few,TRBV9,TGTGCCAGCAGCGTAGGGTCCACGTCCTATGGCTACACCTTC,CASSVGSTSYGYTF
TRBJ1-2,.,few,TRBV2,TGTGCCAGCAGTGAGGGGGTAGGAGGTGGCTACACCTTC,CASSEGVGGGYTF
TRBJ2-5,.,.,TRBV9,TGTGCCAGCAGCGCCCCTAGCTCGGGAGAGACCCAGTACTTC,CASSAPSSGETQYF